This T cell receptor beta chain was recorded in a study of cytomegalovirus exposure and HLA in healthy donors. Study results and caveats: Among TCR sequences, most were rare, though some public TCRs appeared in many donors.

Only a few counts were recorded for this clone. Its antigen is not known. V dropped 1 base and J dropped 7 bases, with 4 bases sitting between them. This CDR3 is built from 11 residues. The germline gives CDR1 LNHDA, CDR2 SQIVND (reference sequence). Here immunoSEQ multiplex PCR was the method, and the copy in TCRdb shows in-frame clones only, minus some. Counted here are approximately 150,000 clones, 70% to 90% occurring once; the ten biggest clones make up about 3.5%. The sample was PBMCs. This TCR derives from a woman between 18 and 29 years old in good health and CMV-seropositive. This sequence joins TRBV19 and TRBJ1-2; no clear D gene. The CDR3 DNA follows: TGTGCCAGTAGTATAGCTTCTGGCTACACCTTC. The encoded protein is CASSIASGYTF.